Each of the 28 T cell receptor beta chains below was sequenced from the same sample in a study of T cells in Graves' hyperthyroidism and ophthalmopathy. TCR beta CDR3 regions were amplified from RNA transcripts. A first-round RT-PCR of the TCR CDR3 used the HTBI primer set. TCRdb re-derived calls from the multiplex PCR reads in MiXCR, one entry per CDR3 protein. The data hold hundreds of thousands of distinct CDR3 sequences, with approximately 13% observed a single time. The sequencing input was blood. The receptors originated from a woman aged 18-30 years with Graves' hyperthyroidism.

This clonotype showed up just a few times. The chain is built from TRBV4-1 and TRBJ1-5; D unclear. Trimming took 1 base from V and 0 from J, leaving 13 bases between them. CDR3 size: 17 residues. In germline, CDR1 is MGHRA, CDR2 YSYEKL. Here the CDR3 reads CASSQVLWGVSNQPQHF. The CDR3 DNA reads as TGCGCCAGCAGCCAAGTTCTTTGGGGTGTTAGCAATCAGCCCCAGCATTTT.

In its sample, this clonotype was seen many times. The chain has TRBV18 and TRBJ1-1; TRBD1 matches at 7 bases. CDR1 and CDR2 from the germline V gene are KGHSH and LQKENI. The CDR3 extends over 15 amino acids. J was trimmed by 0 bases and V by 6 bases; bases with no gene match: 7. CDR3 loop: CASSQGTEMNTEAFF. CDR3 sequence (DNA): TGTGCCAGCTCCCAGGGGACAGAGATGAACACTGAAGCTTTCTTT.

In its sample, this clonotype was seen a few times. The CDR3 bases are TGTGCCAGCAGCTTAACCGGGTACAGCGACGAGCAGTACTTC. Translation: CASSLTGYSDEQYF. V is TRBV7-9 and J is TRBJ2-7; D not certain. The CDR3 is made up of 14 amino acids. The V and J ends lost 2 bases and 5 bases respectively, with 13 bases between them. Germline CDR1 reads SEHNR; CDR2 reads FQNEAQ (reference sequence).

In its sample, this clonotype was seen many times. DNA of the CDR3: TGCAGTGCCATTACTAGCGGCACTAGCACAGATACGCAGTATTTT. Encoded protein: CSAITSGTSTDTQYF. This sequence joins TRBV20-1 and TRBJ2-3; 8 bases fit TRBD2. The CDR3 extends over 15 amino acids. Germline-derived CDR1 and CDR2 are DFQATT and SNEGSKA (reference sequence). Trimming cost V 6 bases and J 0 bases; bases outside gene matches: 8.

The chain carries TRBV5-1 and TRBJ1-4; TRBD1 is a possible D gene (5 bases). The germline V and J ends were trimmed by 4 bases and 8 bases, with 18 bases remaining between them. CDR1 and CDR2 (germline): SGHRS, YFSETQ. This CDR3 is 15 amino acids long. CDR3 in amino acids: CASSPGHNTREKLFF. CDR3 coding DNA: TGCGCCAGCAGCCCCGGACACAACACGAGGGAAAAACTGTTTTTT.

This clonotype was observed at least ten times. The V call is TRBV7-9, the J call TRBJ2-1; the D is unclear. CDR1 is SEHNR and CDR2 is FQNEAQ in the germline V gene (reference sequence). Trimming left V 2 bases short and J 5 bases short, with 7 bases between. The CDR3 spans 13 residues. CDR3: CASSLSPHNEQFF. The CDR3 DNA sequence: TGTGCCAGCAGCTTAAGCCCGCACAATGAGCAGTTCTTC. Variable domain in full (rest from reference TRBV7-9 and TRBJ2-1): DTGVSQNPRHKITKRGQNVTFRCDPISEHNRLYWYRQTLGQGPEFLTYFQNEAQLEKSRLLSDRFSAERPKGSFSTLEIQRTEQGDSAMYLCASSLSPHNEQFFGPGTRLTVL.

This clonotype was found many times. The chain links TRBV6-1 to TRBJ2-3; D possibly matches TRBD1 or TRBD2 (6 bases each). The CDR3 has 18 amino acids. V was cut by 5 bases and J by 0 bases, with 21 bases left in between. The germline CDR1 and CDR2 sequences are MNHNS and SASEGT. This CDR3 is CASSYHAGGPFSTDTQYF. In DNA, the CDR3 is TGTGCCAGCAGTTATCACGCCGGGGGCCCTTTTAGCACAGATACGCAGTATTTT.

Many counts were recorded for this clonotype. As DNA, the CDR3 is TGTGCCAGCAGCTTCAACAGGATCACTGAAGCTTTCTTT. Its protein is CASSFNRITEAFF. The chain employs TRBV11-3 and TRBJ1-1, with D maybe TRBD1 (5 bases). Trimming took off 3 bases at V and 4 bases at J, with 9 bases between the two ends. CDR3 size: 13 residues. The V gene's germline CDR1 is SGHNT and CDR2 YENEEA.

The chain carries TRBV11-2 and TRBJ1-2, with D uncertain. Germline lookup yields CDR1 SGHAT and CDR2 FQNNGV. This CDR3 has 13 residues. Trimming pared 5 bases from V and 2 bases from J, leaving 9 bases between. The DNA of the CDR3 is TGTGCCAGCAGCAACAGCCCCAACTATGGCTACACCTTC. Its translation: CASSNSPNYGYTF.

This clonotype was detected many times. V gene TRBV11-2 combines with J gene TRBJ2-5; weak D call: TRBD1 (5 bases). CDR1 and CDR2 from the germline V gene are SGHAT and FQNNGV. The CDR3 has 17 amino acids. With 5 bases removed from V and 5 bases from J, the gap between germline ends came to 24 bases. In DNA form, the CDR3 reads TGTGCCAGCAGCAGTAGACGCCGCAGTGGGGCTAGGGAGACCCAGTACTTC. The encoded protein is CASSSRRRSGARETQYF.

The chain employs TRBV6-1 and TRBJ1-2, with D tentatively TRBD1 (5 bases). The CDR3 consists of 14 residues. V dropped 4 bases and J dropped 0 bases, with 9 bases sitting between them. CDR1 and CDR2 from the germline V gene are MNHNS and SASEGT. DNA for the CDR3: TGTGCCAGCAGTGGACAGAGATCTAACTATGGCTACACCTTC. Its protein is CASSGQRSNYGYTF.

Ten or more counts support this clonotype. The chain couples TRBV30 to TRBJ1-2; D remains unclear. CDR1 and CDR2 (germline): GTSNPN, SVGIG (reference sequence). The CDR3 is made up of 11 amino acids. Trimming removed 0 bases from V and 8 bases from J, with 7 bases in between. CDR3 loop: CAWSVAGGYTF. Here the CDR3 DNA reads TGTGCCTGGAGTGTGGCCGGCGGCTACACCTTC.

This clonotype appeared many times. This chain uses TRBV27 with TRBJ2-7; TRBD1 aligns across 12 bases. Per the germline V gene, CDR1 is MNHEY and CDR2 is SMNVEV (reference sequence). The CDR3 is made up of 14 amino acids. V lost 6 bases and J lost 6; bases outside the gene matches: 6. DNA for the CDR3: TGTGCCAGCAGCTCCGGGACAGGGGGCGTCGAGCAGTACTTC. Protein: CASSSGTGGVEQYF.

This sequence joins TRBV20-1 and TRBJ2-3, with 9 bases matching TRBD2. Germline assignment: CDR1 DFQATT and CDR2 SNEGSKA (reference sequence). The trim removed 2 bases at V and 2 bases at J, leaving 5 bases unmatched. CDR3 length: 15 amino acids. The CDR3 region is CSARTSSGATDTQYF. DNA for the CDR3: TGCAGTGCTAGAACGTCTAGCGGGGCCACAGATACGCAGTATTTT.

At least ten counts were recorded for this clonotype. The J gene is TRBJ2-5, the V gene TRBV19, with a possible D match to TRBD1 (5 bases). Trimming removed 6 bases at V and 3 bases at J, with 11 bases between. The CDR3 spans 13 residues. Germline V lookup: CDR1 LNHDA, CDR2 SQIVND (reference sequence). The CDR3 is CASRRRREETQYF. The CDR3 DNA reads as TGTGCCAGTAGGAGACGCAGGGAAGAGACCCAGTACTTC.

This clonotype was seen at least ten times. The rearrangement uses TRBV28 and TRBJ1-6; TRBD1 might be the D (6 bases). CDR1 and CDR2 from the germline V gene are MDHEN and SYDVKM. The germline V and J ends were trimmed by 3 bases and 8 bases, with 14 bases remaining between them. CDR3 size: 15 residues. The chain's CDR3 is CASSLGAREDSPLHF. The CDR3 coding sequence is TGTGCCAGCAGTTTGGGGGCGAGGGAAGATTCACCCCTCCACTTT.

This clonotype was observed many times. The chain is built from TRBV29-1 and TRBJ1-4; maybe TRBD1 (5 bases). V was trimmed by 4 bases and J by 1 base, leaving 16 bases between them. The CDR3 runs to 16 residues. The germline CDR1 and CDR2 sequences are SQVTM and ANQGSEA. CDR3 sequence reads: CSVAVSGPLTNEKLFF. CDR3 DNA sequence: TGCAGCGTTGCGGTCTCAGGGCCCTTAACTAATGAAAAACTGTTTTTT. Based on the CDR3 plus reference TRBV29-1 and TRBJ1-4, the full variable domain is SAVISQKPSRDICQRGTSLTIQCQVDSQVTMMFWYRQQPGQSLTLIATANQGSEATYESGFVIDKFPISRPNLTFSTLTVSNMSPEDSSIYLCSVAVSGPLTNEKLFFGSGTQLSVL.

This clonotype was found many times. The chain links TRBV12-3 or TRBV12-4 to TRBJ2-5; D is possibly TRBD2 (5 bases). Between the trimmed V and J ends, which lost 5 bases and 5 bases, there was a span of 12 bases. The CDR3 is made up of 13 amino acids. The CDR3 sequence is CASSRQRWETQYF. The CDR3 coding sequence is TGTGCCAGCAGTCGTCAGCGGTGGGAGACCCAGTACTTC.

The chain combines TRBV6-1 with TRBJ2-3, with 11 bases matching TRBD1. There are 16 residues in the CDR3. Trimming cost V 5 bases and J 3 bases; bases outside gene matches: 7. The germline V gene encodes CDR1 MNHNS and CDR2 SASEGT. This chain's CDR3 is CASSSQDRGRTDTQYF. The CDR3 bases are TGTGCCAGCAGTTCTCAGGACAGGGGGCGGACAGATACGCAGTATTTT.

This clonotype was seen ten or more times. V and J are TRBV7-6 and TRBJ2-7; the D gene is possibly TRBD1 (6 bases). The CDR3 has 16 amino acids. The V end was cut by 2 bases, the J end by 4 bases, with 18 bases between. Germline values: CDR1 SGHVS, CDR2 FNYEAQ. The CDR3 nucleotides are TGTGCCAGCAGCTTATTGGCCGCCGGGACATATTACGAGCAGTACTTC. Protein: CASSLLAAGTYYEQYF.

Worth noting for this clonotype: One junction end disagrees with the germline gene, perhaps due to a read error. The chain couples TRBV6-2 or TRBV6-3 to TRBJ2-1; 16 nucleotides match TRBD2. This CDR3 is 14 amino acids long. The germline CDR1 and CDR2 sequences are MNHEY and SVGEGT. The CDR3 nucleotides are TGTGCCAGCAGTTCTCCGGGACTAGCGGGAGGGGGGGTCTTC. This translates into CASSSPGLAGGGVF.

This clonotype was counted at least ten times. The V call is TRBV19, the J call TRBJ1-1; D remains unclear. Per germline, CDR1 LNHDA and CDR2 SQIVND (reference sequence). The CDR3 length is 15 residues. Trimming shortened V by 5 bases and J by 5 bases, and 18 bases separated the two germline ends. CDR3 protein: CASSPQDWLGTEAFF. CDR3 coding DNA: TGTGCCAGTAGTCCCCAGGACTGGCTCGGGACTGAAGCTTTCTTT. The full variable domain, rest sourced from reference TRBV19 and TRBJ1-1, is DGGITQSPKYLFRKEGQNVTLSCEQNLNHDAMYWYRQDPGQGLRLIYYSQIVNDFQKGDIAEGYSVSREKKESFPLTVTSAQKNPTAFYLCASSPQDWLGTEAFFGQGTRLTVV.

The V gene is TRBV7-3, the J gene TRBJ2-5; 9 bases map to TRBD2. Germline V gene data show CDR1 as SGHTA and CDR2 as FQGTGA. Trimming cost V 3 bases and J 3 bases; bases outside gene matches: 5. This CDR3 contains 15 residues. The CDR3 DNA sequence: TGTGCCAGCAGCTTGATAGCGGGGGTTGAAGAGACCCAGTACTTC. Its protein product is CASSLIAGVEETQYF.

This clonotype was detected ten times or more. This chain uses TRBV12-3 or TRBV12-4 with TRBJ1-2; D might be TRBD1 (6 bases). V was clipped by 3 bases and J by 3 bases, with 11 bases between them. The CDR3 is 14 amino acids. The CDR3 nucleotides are TGTGCCAGCAGTTTGGGGGCGGCTGACTATGGCTACACCTTC. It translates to CASSLGAADYGYTF.

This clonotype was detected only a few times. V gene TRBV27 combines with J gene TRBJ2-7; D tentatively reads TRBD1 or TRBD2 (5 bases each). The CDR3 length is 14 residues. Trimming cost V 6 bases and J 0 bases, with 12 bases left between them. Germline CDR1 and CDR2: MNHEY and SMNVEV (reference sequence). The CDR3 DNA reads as TGTGCCAGCAGGCCCCGGGGCGGCTCCTACGAGCAGTACTTC. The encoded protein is CASRPRGGSYEQYF.

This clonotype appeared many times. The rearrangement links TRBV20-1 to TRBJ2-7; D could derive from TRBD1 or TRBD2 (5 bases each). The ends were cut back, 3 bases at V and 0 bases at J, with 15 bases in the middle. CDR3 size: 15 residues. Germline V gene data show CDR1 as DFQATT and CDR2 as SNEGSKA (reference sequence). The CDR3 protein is CSARQFQGPSYEQYF. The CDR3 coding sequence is TGCAGTGCTAGGCAGTTTCAGGGACCCTCCTACGAGCAGTACTTC.

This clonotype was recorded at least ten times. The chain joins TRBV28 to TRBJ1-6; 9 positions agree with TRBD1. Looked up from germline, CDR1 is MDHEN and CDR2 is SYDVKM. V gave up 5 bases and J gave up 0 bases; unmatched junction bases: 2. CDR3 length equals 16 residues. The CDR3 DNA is TGTGCCAGCAGTAGACAGGGGGGCTCCTATAATTCACCCCTCCACTTT. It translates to CASSRQGGSYNSPLHF.

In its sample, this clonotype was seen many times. The CDR3 reads CASIQEASGGLQQFF. CDR3 DNA sequence: TGTGCCAGCATTCAGGAAGCTAGCGGGGGCCTCCAGCAGTTCTTC. This chain links TRBV5-5 with TRBJ2-1, with 10 bases fitting TRBD2. This CDR3 is 15 amino acids long. V lost 6 bases to trimming and J lost 11 bases; unmatched junction nucleotides: 14. Germline lookup yields CDR1 SGHKS and CDR2 YYEKEE (reference sequence).